This entry features one TCR beta chain sequence. Its antigen remains unknown. The assay was immunoSEQ multiplex PCR, and TCRdb's table has in-frame clones only and misses some. The sample lists about 42,000 clones, around 83% occurring once. This sample was included in a study of OX40 agonist ivuxolimab in advanced cancers. About the research overall: The patients received ivuxolimab by intravenous route every 2 weeks at 0.01 to 10 mg/kg. A partial response was reached by three patients: one with hepatocellular carcinoma and two with cutaneous melanoma.

Whole-study results and caveats: What antigens the expanded peripheral T cells recognized was never established. The study observed clonal expansion of CD4+ and CD8+ blood T cells by week 6 at 0.1 to 3.0 mg/kg.

With 3 bases clipped from V and 5 bases from J, the junction kept 11 bases outside the gene matches. The CDR3 has 16 amino acids. Per the germline V gene, CDR1 is MDHEN and CDR2 is SYDVKM. The chain joins TRBV28 to TRBJ1-2, with 8 bases matching TRBD1. The clonotype comes from an adult with an advanced solid tumor such as melanoma, head and neck, liver or kidney cancer. This specimen consisted of CD4+ or CD8+ T cells sorted from blood, obtained in a trial of the OX40 agonist ivuxolimab. CDR3 amino acids: CASSLGRGPHAYGYTF. CDR3 nucleotides: TGTGCCAGCAGTTTGGGCAGGGGGCCTCATGCTTATGGCTACACCTTC.